Sequencing of this T cell receptor beta chain was carried out in a study of T cells after yellow fever vaccination. General study points: Bulk-population clonotypes that are abundant could appear as contaminants in FACS-sorted repertoires.

Researchers made TCR cDNA using 5'RACE template switching, and this step added a universal primer site and UMIs. A single record per CDR3 protein comes from TCRdb applying MiXCR to the 5' RACE reads. The profile shows around 350,000 distinct CDR3 sequences, under 14% of them singletons. The V and J ends lost 3 bases and 10 bases, in that order; junction bases with no gene match: 2. Germline V CDR1 and CDR2: KGHSH, LQKENI. This CDR3 region has 13 residues. A few counts support this clonotype. Its cognate antigen is unknown. The chain is built from TRBV18 and TRBJ1-4, with 10 bases identical to TRBD1. The clonotype was recovered from a man younger than 35 who received the YFV17D yellow fever vaccine. Sequencing used PBMCs, obtained on the day of the first yellow fever vaccination. In DNA form, the CDR3 reads TGTGCCAGCTCACCGGGGGACAGGGGAAAACTGTTTTTT. Translation gives CASSPGDRGKLFF.